The rows below give T cell receptor beta chains drawn from one sample of a study of CD8+ T cells in alopecia areata. Sequencing was performed with immunoSEQ multiplex PCR; in TCRdb, only in-frame clones are kept and a portion is missing. The sample holds fewer than 150,000 clones, less than 70% seen once. The sequenced sample was CD4+ T cells sorted from blood. The receptors here all came from a human donor in good health. The CDR3 runs from the conserved cysteine through the conserved F or W. A D gene is named only where the DNA matches it firmly. A row's size may be missing; if present it is once, few, many or a size class.

j_gene: TRBJ1-1
abundance: -
d_gene: -
v_gene: TRBV29-1
CDR3nt: TGCAGCGTCGAACGGGTAGGAAACTCTGAAGCTTTCTTT
CDR3aa: CSVERVGNSEAFF

j_gene: TRBJ2-7
abundance: once
d_gene: TRBD2
v_gene: TRBV2
CDR3nt: TGTGCCAGCAGTGAGGGGACTAGCGGCTACGAGCAGTACTTC
CDR3aa: CASSEGTSGYEQYF

j_gene: TRBJ1-5
abundance: once
d_gene: TRBD1
v_gene: TRBV28
CDR3nt: TGTGCCAGCAGGATGGACAGGGGACAGCAGCCCCAGCATTTT
CDR3aa: CASRMDRGQQPQHF

j_gene: TRBJ2-5
abundance: -
d_gene: -
v_gene: TRBV29-1
CDR3nt: TGCAGCGTTGAGTCAGCCCAAGAGACCCAGTACTTC
CDR3aa: CSVESAQETQYF

j_gene: TRBJ2-7
abundance: -
d_gene: -
v_gene: TRBV11-2
CDR3nt: TGTGCCAGCAGCTCGGACACTATTATCTCCTACGAGCAGTACTTC
CDR3aa: CASSSDTIISYEQYF

j_gene: TRBJ2-5
abundance: -
d_gene: -
v_gene: TRBV7-2
CDR3nt: TGTGCCAGCAGCTTAGGCTTGCAAGAGACCCAGTACTTC
CDR3aa: CASSLGLQETQYF

j_gene: TRBJ1-2
abundance: -
d_gene: -
v_gene: TRBV27
CDR3nt: TGTGCCAGCAGTCTGAAGGAGGACCGGCATGGCTACACCTTC
CDR3aa: CASSLKEDRHGYTF

j_gene: TRBJ2-4
abundance: -
d_gene: TRBD1
v_gene: TRBV30
CDR3nt: TGTGCCTGGGACAGGGGCCGAGCAAAAAACATTCAGTACTTC
CDR3aa: CAWDRGRAKNIQYF

j_gene: TRBJ2-7
abundance: -
d_gene: -
v_gene: TRBV30
CDR3nt: TGTGCCTGGAGGGGTTCCCTTTCCTACGAGCAGTACTTC
CDR3aa: CAWRGSLSYEQYF

j_gene: TRBJ1-1
abundance: -
d_gene: -
v_gene: TRBV2
CDR3nt: TGTGCCAGCGCGCTATCTGGGAACACTGAAGCTTTCTTT
CDR3aa: CASALSGNTEAFF

j_gene: TRBJ1-2
abundance: few
d_gene: -
v_gene: TRBV4-2
CDR3nt: TGTGCCAGCAGCTCACCCCGCGACGGACGTGCTAACTATGGCTACACCTTC
CDR3aa: CASSSPRDGRANYGYTF

j_gene: TRBJ2-4
abundance: -
d_gene: TRBD1
v_gene: TRBV29-1
CDR3nt: TGCAGCGGAGTGACAGGGTATGACAAAAACATTCAGTACTTC
CDR3aa: CSGVTGYDKNIQYF

j_gene: TRBJ1-3
abundance: -
d_gene: -
v_gene: TRBV30
CDR3nt: TGTGCTCTCGTGCGGGAGGAGACTGGAAACACCATATATTTT
CDR3aa: CALVREETGNTIYF

j_gene: TRBJ1-1
abundance: -
d_gene: -
v_gene: TRBV2
CDR3nt: TGTGCCAGCAGTCATGACGGGAACACTGAAGCTTTCTTT
CDR3aa: CASSHDGNTEAFF

j_gene: TRBJ2-3
abundance: -
d_gene: -
v_gene: TRBV13
CDR3nt: TGTGCCAGCAGTCACCTTTCCACAGATACGCAGTATTTT
CDR3aa: CASSHLSTDTQYF

j_gene: TRBJ2-3
abundance: medium-sized
d_gene: TRBD2
v_gene: TRBV7-2
CDR3nt: TGTGCCAGCAGCCCGGTCGGGCGGGGGAGAGATACGCAGTATTTT
CDR3aa: CASSPVGRGRDTQYF

j_gene: TRBJ2-7
abundance: -
d_gene: -
v_gene: TRBV7-9
CDR3nt: TGTGCCAGCAGCCCCCAGGGACGTCTCAGCTCCTACGAGCAGTACTTC
CDR3aa: CASSPQGRLSSYEQYF

j_gene: TRBJ1-2
abundance: once
d_gene: -
v_gene: TRBV11-2
CDR3nt: TGTGCCAGCAGCTCCATCGGCCCCTTGGGTGGCTACACCTTC
CDR3aa: CASSSIGPLGGYTF

j_gene: TRBJ2-1
abundance: -
d_gene: -
v_gene: TRBV7-8
CDR3nt: TGTGCCAGCAGCTTAGTTTTAGGGATCCTCCAATACAATGAGCAGTTCTTC
CDR3aa: CASSLVLGILQYNEQFF

j_gene: TRBJ2-1
abundance: -
d_gene: TRBD2
v_gene: TRBV6-6
CDR3nt: TGTGCCAGCTCCCGCGGGGGGGCGGGTAATGAGCAGTTCTTC
CDR3aa: CASSRGGAGNEQFF

j_gene: TRBJ2-5
abundance: -
d_gene: -
v_gene: TRBV6-6
CDR3nt: TGTGCCAGCAGTTACTCGAGGTGGGGGGAAGAAGAGACCCAGTACTTC
CDR3aa: CASSYSRWGEEETQYF

j_gene: TRBJ2-2
abundance: few
d_gene: -
v_gene: TRBV29-1
CDR3nt: TGCAGCGTTGAGGACAGCCGGAGAACCGGGGAGCTGTTTTTT
CDR3aa: CSVEDSRRTGELFF

j_gene: TRBJ1-6
abundance: -
d_gene: -
v_gene: TRBV6-6
CDR3nt: TGTGCCAGCAGTTGGGACACAAGGTCACCCCTCCACTTT
CDR3aa: CASSWDTRSPLHF

j_gene: TRBJ1-4
abundance: -
d_gene: -
v_gene: TRBV11-2
CDR3nt: TGTGCCAGCAGCCGGATGACGGTGGGGATTGAAAAACTGTTTTTT
CDR3aa: CASSRMTVGIEKLFF

j_gene: TRBJ1-6
abundance: few
d_gene: -
v_gene: TRBV5-1
CDR3nt: TGCGCCAGCAGCGGTGATCGTTCACCCCTCCACTTT
CDR3aa: CASSGDRSPLHF

j_gene: TRBJ1-5
abundance: -
d_gene: -
v_gene: TRBV5-1
CDR3nt: TGCGCCAGCAGCTTGGGAGTCGGTCAGCCCCAGCATTTT
CDR3aa: CASSLGVGQPQHF

j_gene: TRBJ2-3
abundance: few
d_gene: TRBD2
v_gene: TRBV2
CDR3nt: TGTGCCAGCAGTGACGTCGGGCGGGGGGGCCTCGCAGATACGCAGTATTTT
CDR3aa: CASSDVGRGGLADTQYF

j_gene: TRBJ2-2
abundance: -
d_gene: TRBD1
v_gene: TRBV19
CDR3nt: TGTGCCAGTAGTAGGACAGGGACCGGGGAGCTGTTTTTT
CDR3aa: CASSRTGTGELFF

j_gene: TRBJ2-7
abundance: -
d_gene: TRBD2
v_gene: TRBV30
CDR3nt: TGTGCCTGGAGCCCAGGACTAGCGGGGGTCTACGAGCAGTACTTC
CDR3aa: CAWSPGLAGVYEQYF

j_gene: TRBJ2-3
abundance: -
d_gene: -
v_gene: TRBV28
CDR3nt: TGTGCCAGCAGTCCCCAAGCGGGGACAACAGATACGCAGTATTTT
CDR3aa: CASSPQAGTTDTQYF

j_gene: TRBJ1-1
abundance: -
d_gene: -
v_gene: TRBV29-1
CDR3nt: TGCAGCGTTATAAGGGGTTACACTGAAGCTTTCTTT
CDR3aa: CSVIRGYTEAFF

j_gene: TRBJ1-1
abundance: -
d_gene: TRBD1
v_gene: TRBV6-5
CDR3nt: TGTGCCAGCAGCGGGGGGACAGTGTACACTGAAGCTTTCTTT
CDR3aa: CASSGGTVYTEAFF

j_gene: TRBJ2-5
abundance: few
d_gene: -
v_gene: TRBV5-1
CDR3nt: TGCGCCAGCAGCTTGGCCGGGGTTTTAGAGACCCAGTACTTC
CDR3aa: CASSLAGVLETQYF

j_gene: TRBJ1-1
abundance: few
d_gene: -
v_gene: TRBV27
CDR3nt: TGTGCCAGCAGTTCACGGGACCGGAACACTGAAGCTTTCTTT
CDR3aa: CASSSRDRNTEAFF

j_gene: TRBJ1-2
abundance: -
d_gene: TRBD1
v_gene: TRBV10-2
CDR3nt: TGCGCCAGTGGGGACAGGAACTATGGCTACACCTTC
CDR3aa: CASGDRNYGYTF

j_gene: TRBJ1-2
abundance: -
d_gene: -
v_gene: TRBV2
CDR3nt: TGTGCCAGCAGTCGGGACAACTATGGCTACACCTTC
CDR3aa: CASSRDNYGYTF

j_gene: TRBJ2-5
abundance: -
d_gene: -
v_gene: TRBV29-1
CDR3nt: TGCAGCGGATGGAGGGGTCAAGAGACCCAGTACTTC
CDR3aa: CSGWRGQETQYF

j_gene: TRBJ1-2
abundance: -
d_gene: -
v_gene: TRBV30
CDR3nt: TGTGCCTGGAGACCGGACTCGGCTAGTAGCTACACCTTC
CDR3aa: CAWRPDSASSYTF

j_gene: TRBJ2-5
abundance: -
d_gene: TRBD1
v_gene: TRBV10-3
CDR3nt: TGTGCCACCGCCGGGACAGGGATACAAGAGACCCAGTACTTC
CDR3aa: CATAGTGIQETQYF

j_gene: TRBJ2-7
abundance: few
d_gene: -
v_gene: TRBV7-7
CDR3nt: TGTGCCAGCAGCGTGGACAGTTCCTACGAGCAGTACTTC
CDR3aa: CASSVDSSYEQYF

j_gene: TRBJ2-3
abundance: -
d_gene: TRBD2
v_gene: TRBV27
CDR3nt: TGTGCCAGCAGTTTACGGCGGGGGGGCCAGGATACGCAGTATTTT
CDR3aa: CASSLRRGGQDTQYF

j_gene: TRBJ1-2
abundance: -
d_gene: -
v_gene: TRBV30
CDR3nt: TGTGCCTGGATAGTGCCTCCCGATGGCTACACCTTC
CDR3aa: CAWIVPPDGYTF

j_gene: TRBJ1-1
abundance: -
d_gene: TRBD1
v_gene: TRBV29-1
CDR3nt: TGCAGCGTAGGACAGGGGAACACTGAAGCTTTCTTT
CDR3aa: CSVGQGNTEAFF

j_gene: TRBJ2-1
abundance: -
d_gene: -
v_gene: TRBV29-1
CDR3nt: TGCAGCGTAGAGATCCGGGGCACGGGGGATGAGCAGTTCTTC
CDR3aa: CSVEIRGTGDEQFF

j_gene: TRBJ1-2
abundance: few
d_gene: -
v_gene: TRBV29-1
CDR3nt: TGCAGCGTTGAAGCTGGCGGGTATGGCTACACCTTC
CDR3aa: CSVEAGGYGYTF

j_gene: TRBJ1-1
abundance: -
d_gene: -
v_gene: TRBV6-1
CDR3nt: TGTGCCAGCAGTGAACAATCTCTGTGGACTAACACTGAAGCTTTCTTT
CDR3aa: CASSEQSLWTNTEAFF

j_gene: TRBJ2-5
abundance: few
d_gene: -
v_gene: TRBV29-1
CDR3nt: TGCAGCGGGGGGGACTTCGAGACCCAGTACTTC
CDR3aa: CSGGDFETQYF

j_gene: TRBJ1-3
abundance: once
d_gene: -
v_gene: TRBV5-6
CDR3nt: TGTGCCAGCAGCTCAGGGGAATCTGGAAACACCATATATTTT
CDR3aa: CASSSGESGNTIYF

j_gene: TRBJ2-1
abundance: -
d_gene: TRBD1
v_gene: TRBV30
CDR3nt: TGTGCCTGGAGTGGACAGGGCTCCTACAATGAGCAGTTCTTC
CDR3aa: CAWSGQGSYNEQFF

j_gene: TRBJ2-1
abundance: -
d_gene: -
v_gene: TRBV11-2
CDR3nt: TGTGCCAGCAGCTTTTTCCCAGGGAATGAGCAGTTCTTC
CDR3aa: CASSFFPGNEQFF

j_gene: TRBJ2-2
abundance: few
d_gene: TRBD2
v_gene: TRBV11-2
CDR3nt: TGTGCCAGCGGCGGGGGAAGGAACACCGGGGAGCTGTTTTTT
CDR3aa: CASGGGRNTGELFF

j_gene: TRBJ2-5
abundance: -
d_gene: -
v_gene: TRBV5-1
CDR3nt: TGCGCCAGCAGCTTGGTCCTGACAGGAGGAGAGACCCAGTACTTC
CDR3aa: CASSLVLTGGETQYF

j_gene: TRBJ2-1
abundance: -
d_gene: -
v_gene: TRBV29-1
CDR3nt: TGCAGCTCCCATGGCAGTCAGAGCTCCTACAATGAGCAGTTCTTC
CDR3aa: CSSHGSQSSYNEQFF

j_gene: TRBJ1-5
abundance: -
d_gene: -
v_gene: TRBV20-1
CDR3nt: TGCAGTGCTTTGGAGGGGTCCCAGCATTTT
CDR3aa: CSALEGSQHF